This TCR beta chain appears in the sequencing data of a study of identical twins. Notes on the study in general: Zero-insertion analyses could be partly confounded by invariant MAIT and iNKT cells.

This clonotype came up a few times. Its antigen remains unknown. From the 5' RACE reads, TCRdb called clonotypes with MiXCR, one entry per CDR3 protein. Of hundreds of thousands of distinct CDR3 sequences listed, roughly 7% were seen once; the top ten hold roughly 3.6%. Healthy Caucasians provided all donations. V lost 1 base, J lost 8 bases, and 4 bases stayed unmatched. Germline-derived CDR1 and CDR2 are SGHDN and FVKESK. This CDR3 comprises 16 residues. These data also featured in a second study, about yellow fever vaccine responses in identical twins.

This receptor was obtained from a woman aged 18-29 years in good health. The sequencing sample was made of memory (CD45RO+) T cells sorted from blood. The chain uses TRBV14 and TRBJ2-1; 14 nucleotides match TRBD2. The CDR3 region has the DNA TGTGCCAGCAGCCAAGGACTAGCGGGAGGGCCCCATGAGCAGTTCTTC. This codes for CASSQGLAGGPHEQFF.